This T cell receptor beta chain was sequenced during a study of T cell clonotyping in hematopoietic cell transplantation. Study-wide context: Recipient samples before transplant were obtained post-cytoreduction. Study results and caveats: Pathologically expanded recipient clonotypes increased progressively from day 30 to day 180 as diversity fell.

Some clones are missing from TCRdb's copy, which holds only in-frame ones; the method was immunoSEQ multiplex PCR. The sample carries tens of thousands of clones, 90% to 95% recorded once. This clone has only one observation. Its specificity is not known. Time point reported: recipient sample about 28 days before transplant, after cytoreduction. Blood collection times were about day -28 and days 30, 100, 180 posttransplant. From germline, CDR1 is MDHEN and CDR2 SYDVKM. Trimming pared 5 bases from V and 0 bases from J, leaving 16 bases between. CDR3 length: 16 amino acids. V is TRBV28 and J is TRBJ2-5; TRBD1 is a possible D gene (6 bases). The source is a man aged 50-59 years with acute myeloid leukemia. Some clones in this sample may be carry-over from other donors' samples. Sequencing was performed on peripheral blood mononuclear cells, taken before stem cell transplant. The CDR3 DNA follows: TGTGCCAGCAGTGATTACAGGGCCCAGTACCAAGAGACCCAGTACTTC. Its protein is CASSDYRAQYQETQYF.